The entry that follows covers one T cell receptor beta chain sequence. Its antigen is currently unknown. These data are taken from a study of cytomegalovirus exposure and HLA in healthy donors. This PCR relied on a set of 60 Vbeta primers and 13 Jbeta primers. Generated by immunoSEQ multiplex PCR, the TCRdb table keeps only in-frame clones and is missing some. The table lists 100,000 to 120,000 clones, around 74% of them singletons. General study points: A later analysis found that most CMV-associated TCR beta chains appeared HLA-restricted.

Material: PBMCs. The clonotype comes from a man aged 35-49 years in good health and CMV-seronegative.

The CDR3 sequence: CASSVAPGMNTEAFF. CDR3 DNA: TGTGCCAGCAGCGTAGCCCCAGGGATGAACACTGAAGCTTTCTTT. V usage is TRBV9 and J usage is TRBJ1-1; TRBD1 is a possible D gene (5 bases). CDR3 size: 15 residues. In germline, CDR1 is SGDLS, CDR2 YYNGEE. The germline V and J ends were trimmed by 0 bases and 0 bases, with 9 bases remaining between them.